This passage covers 20 T cell receptor beta chains from one sample sequenced in a study of T-cell memory formation after mild COVID-19. TCRdb recomputed calls from the 5' RACE reads with MiXCR, one row per CDR3 protein. Of around 370,000 distinct CDR3 sequences listed, around a fifth are singletons. Sequencing was performed on PBMCs or a T cell subset sorted from them (not recorded which). These receptor sequences come from an adult woman who had mild COVID-19 (a few samples of this study predate the infection). Cell type and time point are not known.

V gene TRBV20-1 combines with J gene TRBJ2-1; D is uncertain. The CDR3 is made up of 16 amino acids. Germline V CDR1 and CDR2: DFQATT, SNEGSKA (reference sequence). Trimming pared 6 bases from V and 3 bases from J, leaving 21 bases between. The chain's CDR3 is CSAPTPAAKNYNEQFF. The DNA for the CDR3 is TGCAGTGCCCCGACTCCGGCAGCCAAGAACTACAATGAGCAGTTCTTC.

The rearrangement uses TRBV19 and TRBJ1-1, with D unresolved. The CDR3 is made up of 15 amino acids. Germline V gene lookup returns CDR1 LNHDA and CDR2 SQIVND (reference sequence). The V gene lost 5 bases and the J gene lost 5 bases, with 18 bases spanning the gap. The CDR3 sequence: CASSAPMGSVTEAFF. CDR3 in DNA: TGTGCCAGTAGTGCCCCAATGGGGTCCGTGACTGAAGCTTTCTTT.

In this sample, this clonotype turned up a few times. This sequence joins TRBV7-9 and TRBJ2-1; the D gene is possibly TRBD2 (6 bases). V lost 5 bases and J 2 bases, leaving 13 bases between the germline ends. CDR1 is SEHNR and CDR2 is FQNEAQ in the germline V gene (reference sequence). The CDR3 extends over 15 amino acids. The CDR3 spells CASSPQPGAYNEQFF. For the CDR3, the DNA is TGTGCCAGCAGCCCCCAGCCGGGGGCCTACAATGAGCAGTTCTTC.

The sample holds a few counts of this clonotype. The rearrangement uses TRBV7-9 and TRBJ2-1; D possibly corresponds to TRBD2 (6 bases). Between the trimmed V and J ends, which lost 7 bases and 8 bases, there was a span of 15 bases. Germline assignment: CDR1 SEHNR and CDR2 FQNEAQ (reference sequence). The CDR3 runs 13 residues. CDR3 DNA: TGTGCCAGCAACCGACTAGTTTCCGATGAGCAGTTCTTC. It encodes CASNRLVSDEQFF.

This clonotype was detected many times. The chain employs TRBV11-2 and TRBJ2-2; possibly TRBD2 for D (6 bases). CDR3 length equals 15 residues. CDR1 and CDR2 from the germline V gene are SGHAT and FQNNGV. V lost 1 base and J lost 2, with 8 bases in between. The CDR3 loop is CASSLVGGNTGELFF. DNA of the CDR3: TGTGCCAGCAGCTTAGTGGGGGGAAACACCGGGGAGCTGTTTTTT.

The chain is built from TRBV27 and TRBJ1-5; 7 bases are a match to TRBD1. The V segment lost 5 bases and the J segment 1 base; nucleotides outside the gene matches: 14. CDR1 is MNHEY and CDR2 is SMNVEV in the germline V gene (reference sequence). This CDR3 is built from 18 residues. CDR3: CASSPYHRDRFSNQPQHF. Written as DNA, the CDR3 is TGTGCCAGCAGTCCGTACCACAGGGACAGATTCAGCAATCAGCCCCAGCATTTT.

The V call is TRBV3-1, the J call TRBJ1-6; D is possibly TRBD1 (5 bases). CDR1 is LGHDT and CDR2 is YNNKEL in the germline V gene (reference sequence). The CDR3 length is 14 residues. The ends were cut back, 0 bases at V and 9 bases at J, with 9 bases in the middle. CDR3 nucleotides: TGTGCCAGCAGCCAAGATTCGGGGGGTTCACCCCTCCACTTT. Its translation is CASSQDSGGSPLHF.

The V and J genes are TRBV12-3 or TRBV12-4 and TRBJ1-6, with D perhaps matching TRBD1 (5 bases). The CDR3 has 13 amino acids. Deletions cut 7 bases from V and 10 bases from J, with 14 bases between. CDR3 sequence: CASTSGGASPLHF. The CDR3 coding sequence is TGTGCCAGCACCTCAGGAGGGGCCTCACCCCTCCACTTT.

About this clonotype: A much larger clone differs by one base, so this may be a read error. The rearrangement links TRBV6-6 to TRBJ2-7, with a possible D match to TRBD1 (5 bases). V lost 0 bases and J lost 3, with 21 bases in between. Germline loops: CDR1 MNHNY, CDR2 SVGAGI (reference sequence). The CDR3 covers 18 residues. The CDR3 protein is CASSYSTDMEVGYYEQYF. The CDR3 DNA follows: TGTGCCAGCAGTTACTCGACGGACATGGAAGTGGGCTACTACGAGCAGTACTTC.

This clonotype was seen only a few times. This sequence joins TRBV3-1 and TRBJ1-1; the match to TRBD1 covers 7 bases. This CDR3 region has 15 residues. The V gene's germline CDR1 is LGHDT and CDR2 YNNKEL (reference sequence). V gave up 4 bases and J gave up 1 base; unmatched junction bases: 6. Here the CDR3 DNA reads TGTGCCAGCAGCCCTTATCGACAGGGGAACACTGAAGCTTTCTTT. As protein: CASSPYRQGNTEAFF.

This clonotype has a handful of counts. This chain uses TRBV6-5 with TRBJ2-3; D is unresolved. The V gene lost 2 bases and the J gene lost 4 bases, with 10 bases spanning the gap. Germline values: CDR1 MNHEY, CDR2 SVGAGI. The CDR3 spans 14 residues. CDR3 in amino acids: CASSYGVGADTQYF. CDR3 bases: TGTGCCAGCAGTTACGGGGTAGGCGCAGATACGCAGTATTTT.

The V gene is TRBV21-1, the J gene TRBJ2-5. TRBV21-1 is a listed pseudogene. This CDR3 has 15 residues. DNA for the CDR3: TGTGCCAGCAGCAAAGTTAGGGATGGCCAAGAGACCCAGTACTTC. This codes for CASSKVRDGQETQYF.

The genes are TRBV7-2 and TRBJ1-3; D is unclear. This CDR3 is built from 13 residues. Between the trimmed V and J ends, which lost 5 bases and 1 base, there was a span of 6 bases. Germline V gene sequence: CDR1 SGHTA, CDR2 FQGNSA. The CDR3 sequence: CASSLNSGNTIYF. In DNA form, the CDR3 reads TGTGCCAGCAGCCTCAATTCTGGAAACACCATATATTTT.

A few counts support this clonotype. The chain employs TRBV7-6 and TRBJ2-1; 9 bases are a match to TRBD1. Germline trimming cut 4 bases from V and 9 bases from J; bases unmatched to any gene: 16. The germline V gene encodes CDR1 SGHVS and CDR2 FNYEAQ. The CDR3 has 17 residues. In DNA, the CDR3 is TGTGCCAGCAGCTATCCGGGACAGGGCCCGTCGTACGGTGAGCAGTTCTTC. Translated, it gives CASSYPGQGPSYGEQFF.

The genes are TRBV30 and TRBJ2-1; D is unresolved. Per germline, CDR1 GTSNPN and CDR2 SVGIG (reference sequence). The CDR3 sequence is 11 residues long. The V and J ends lost 6 bases and 9 bases respectively, with 12 bases between them. The CDR3 sequence: CACRDGFEQFF. CDR3 coding DNA: TGTGCCTGTAGAGACGGATTTGAGCAGTTCTTC.

This clonotype appeared a few times. This chain uses TRBV28 with TRBJ2-5, with TRBD1 matching over 8 bases. There are 15 residues in the CDR3. CDR1 is MDHEN, CDR2 SYDVKM, per germline. V lost 6 bases and J lost 4; bases outside the gene matches: 10. The DNA for the CDR3 is TGTGCCAGCAGGACCGACAGGGGAAGAGGAGAGACCCAGTACTTC. It yields the protein CASRTDRGRGETQYF.

The genes are TRBV7-3 and TRBJ2-2; D gene uncertain. V gave up 4 bases and J gave up 1 base, with 10 bases separating them. The CDR3 has 15 residues. The V gene's germline CDR1 is SGHTA and CDR2 FQGTGA. CDR3: CASSSNGVNTGELFF. CDR3 nucleotide sequence: TGTGCCAGCAGCTCGAACGGAGTGAACACCGGGGAGCTGTTTTTT.

A few counts support this clonotype. The gene calls are TRBV25-1 and TRBJ2-1, with 10 positions matching TRBD2. V lost 3 bases to trimming and J lost 7 bases; unmatched junction nucleotides: 6. The CDR3 has 15 residues. Germline V lookup: CDR1 MGHDK, CDR2 SYGVNS. The CDR3 nucleotides read TGTGCCAGCAGTGATTTGAGCGGGAGGGCAAATGAGCAGTTCTTC. Translating gives CASSDLSGRANEQFF.

This clonotype was recorded many times. V and J are TRBV20-1 and TRBJ2-7; 8 nucleotides agree with TRBD2. Germline trimming cut 4 bases from V and 5 bases from J; bases unmatched to any gene: 16. CDR1 and CDR2 from the germline V gene are DFQATT and SNEGSKA (reference sequence). The CDR3 is made up of 16 amino acids. The CDR3 DNA reads TGCAGTGCTATTAACCCGGAGCGGGGGCGCGGGAACGAGCAGTACTTC. This sequence encodes CSAINPERGRGNEQYF.

The chain recombines TRBV20-1 with TRBJ2-7; 10 nucleotides agree with TRBD1. The CDR3 runs 13 residues. V dropped 3 bases and J dropped 4; count of bases not matched to a gene: 3. CDR1 and CDR2 (germline): DFQATT, SNEGSKA (reference sequence). The CDR3 bases are TGCAGTGCTAGTCCGGGACAGGGGTACGAGCAGTACTTC. Translation: CSASPGQGYEQYF.